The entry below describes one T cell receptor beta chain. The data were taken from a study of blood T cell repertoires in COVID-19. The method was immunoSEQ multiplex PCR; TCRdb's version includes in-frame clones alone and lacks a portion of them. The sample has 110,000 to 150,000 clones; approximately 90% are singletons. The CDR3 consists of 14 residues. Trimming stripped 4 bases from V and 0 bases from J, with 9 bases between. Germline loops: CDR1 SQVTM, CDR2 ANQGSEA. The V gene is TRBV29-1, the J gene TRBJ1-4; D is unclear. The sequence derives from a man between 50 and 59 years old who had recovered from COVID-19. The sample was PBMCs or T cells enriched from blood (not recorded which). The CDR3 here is CSVVPYATNEKLFF. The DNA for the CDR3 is TGCAGCGTTGTCCCCTATGCAACTAATGAAAAACTGTTTTTT.